The next 23 T cell receptor beta chains were all read from a single sample in a study of blood T cell repertoires in COVID-19. TCRdb keeps only in-frame clones here, not all; method: immunoSEQ multiplex PCR. The profile shows under 250,000 clones, 75% to 85% of them singletons. Sequencing was performed on PBMCs or T cells enriched from blood (not recorded which). These receptor sequences come from a woman aged 45-60 years with acute COVID-19.

The rearrangement joins TRBV9 to TRBJ1-2; D remains unclear. Germline loops: CDR1 SGDLS, CDR2 YYNGEE. Trimming took 2 bases from V and 8 from J, leaving 13 bases between them. The CDR3 length is 13 residues. In DNA form, the CDR3 reads TGTGCCAGCAGCGTTCCGGGCCGAGGGGGCTACACCTTC. It translates to CASSVPGRGGYTF.

This rearrangement joins TRBV6-1 to TRBJ2-3; 9 nucleotides match TRBD2. The V and J ends lost 2 bases and 4 bases, in that order; junction bases with no gene match: 10. In germline, CDR1 is MNHNS, CDR2 SASEGT. The CDR3 runs to 17 residues. The CDR3 DNA reads as TGTGCCAGCAGTGAAAATCCGGGACTAGCTTGGCCAGATACGCAGTATTTT. This sequence encodes CASSENPGLAWPDTQYF.

The chain combines TRBV3-1 (or the pseudogene TRBV3-2) with TRBJ1-2; D gene uncertain. V lost 3 bases to trimming and J lost 6 bases, with 20 bases between them. The CDR3 runs 16 residues. Germline lookup yields CDR1 LGHDT and CDR2 YNNKEL (reference sequence). Here the CDR3 reads CASSHGLQVRSDGYTF. The CDR3 nucleotides read TGTGCCAGCAGCCATGGGCTTCAGGTTCGGTCTGATGGCTACACCTTC.

The V call is TRBV3-1 (or the pseudogene TRBV3-2), the J call TRBJ2-2, with TRBD2 matching over 8 bases. Germline V gives CDR1 LGHDT, CDR2 YNNKEL (reference sequence). V gave up 4 bases and J gave up 4 bases; unmatched junction bases: 5. The CDR3 is 15 residues long. The CDR3: CASSLGGAVTGELFF. CDR3 DNA: TGTGCCAGCAGCCTCGGGGGGGCGGTCACCGGGGAGCTGTTTTTT.

In this sample, this clone turned up a few times. This chain links TRBV6-2 or TRBV6-3 with TRBJ1-2; 9 nucleotides line up with TRBD1. CDR1 MNHEY and CDR2 SVGEGT come from the germline V gene. CDR3 length: 16 amino acids. V lost 2 bases to trimming and J lost 2 bases; unmatched junction nucleotides: 6. The CDR3 sequence: CASSYGTGTGNYGYTF. CDR3 bases: TGTGCCAGCAGTTACGGAACCGGGACAGGGAACTATGGCTACACCTTC.

The V call is TRBV27, the J call TRBJ1-2; TRBD1 might be the D (6 bases). CDR3 length: 14 residues. Germline CDR1 MNHEY, CDR2 SMNVEV (reference sequence). V gave up 11 bases and J gave up 8 bases, with 24 bases separating them. CDR3 sequence: CASSDRQVSGGYTF. The DNA for the CDR3 is TGTGCCTCCTCAGACAGACAGGTGTCGGGAGGCTACACCTTC.

The rearrangement joins TRBV5-1 to TRBJ1-4; a weak D match, TRBD1 (6 bases). This CDR3 spans 15 amino acids. V dropped 0 bases and J dropped 8 bases, with 14 bases sitting between them. CDR1 is SGHRS and CDR2 is YFSETQ in the germline V gene. The DNA of the CDR3 is TGCGCCAGCAGCTTGGTGGGTCAGGGGACGGAAAAACTGTTTTTT. It specifies CASSLVGQGTEKLFF. Using reference TRBV5-1 and TRBJ1-4 for the parts outside the CDR3, the full variable domain is KAGVTQTPRYLIKTRGQQVTLSCSPISGHRSVSWYQQTPGQGLQFLFEYFSETQRNKGNFPGRFSGRQFSNSRSEMNVSTLELGDSALYLCASSLVGQGTEKLFFGSGTQLSVL.

J is TRBJ1-5 and V is TRBV7-6; D unresolved. This CDR3 has 17 amino acids. The V gene's germline CDR1 is SGHVS and CDR2 FNYEAQ. V was cut by 1 base and J by 6 bases, with 19 bases left in between. The CDR3 loop reads CASSLEAAQRSGQPQHF. CDR3 nucleotide sequence: TGTGCCAGCAGCTTAGAGGCGGCACAGCGAAGCGGTCAGCCCCAGCATTTT. Full variable domain (rest looked up from reference TRBV7-6 and TRBJ1-5): GAGVSQSPRYKVTKRGQDVALRCDPISGHVSLYWYRQALGQGPEFLTYFNYEAQQDKSGLPNDRFSAERPEGSISTLTIQRTEQRDSAMYRCASSLEAAQRSGQPQHFGDGTRLSIL.

This chain connects TRBV11-3 to TRBJ2-1; perhaps TRBD1 as D (5 bases). V lost 5 bases, J lost 5 bases, and 13 bases lay in between. Germline CDR1 reads SGHNT; CDR2 reads YENEEA. There are 14 residues in the CDR3. The CDR3 DNA sequence: TGTGCCAGCAGCACAGGTCGCAGCAACAATGAGCAGTTCTTC. It is translated as CASSTGRSNNEQFF.

The CDR3 bases are TGTGCCAGCAGTGAATTGGGGGGTTCACCCCTCCACTTT. Protein sequence: CASSELGGSPLHF. This rearrangement joins TRBV6-1 to TRBJ1-6; perhaps TRBD1 as D (5 bases). The germline V and J ends were trimmed by 2 bases and 9 bases, with 8 bases remaining between them. CDR1 and CDR2 from the germline V gene are MNHNS and SASEGT. The CDR3 runs to 13 residues.

The rearrangement joins TRBV4-3 to TRBJ2-3; 8 nucleotides align to TRBD2. This CDR3 region has 17 residues. The trim removed 0 bases at V and 7 bases at J, leaving 12 bases unmatched. Germline V gene data show CDR1 as LGHNA and CDR2 as YSLEER. The CDR3 here is CASSQDLHRGGSYTQYF. In DNA, the CDR3 is TGCGCCAGCAGCCAAGATCTTCACCGGGGGGGTTCATATACGCAGTATTTT.

The CDR3 spells CASSSLAGGTYNEQFF. In DNA form, the CDR3 reads TGTGCCAGCAGTTCACTAGCGGGGGGGACTTACAATGAGCAGTTCTTC. The chain links TRBV27 to TRBJ2-1; 13 bases are shared with TRBD2. Trimming took 4 bases from V and 4 from J; bases not matched to a gene: 4. Germline V lookup: CDR1 MNHEY, CDR2 SMNVEV (reference sequence). CDR3 length: 16 amino acids.

The chain couples TRBV21-1 to TRBJ2-2; the table calls TRBD1, which could not be checked here. TRBV21-1 represents a pseudogene. The CDR3 is 14 amino acids. This chain's CDR3 is CASTETGCTGELFF. The CDR3 bases are TGTGCCAGCACGGAGACAGGGTGCACCGGGGAGCTGTTTTTT.

This clone was found a few times. This chain connects TRBV3-1 (or the pseudogene TRBV3-2) to TRBJ1-3; 7 bases agree with TRBD1. This CDR3 has 16 amino acids. Per the germline V gene, CDR1 is LGHDT and CDR2 is YNNKEL (reference sequence). The V and J ends lost 4 bases and 5 bases, in that order; junction bases with no gene match: 11. In DNA, the CDR3 is TGTGCCAGCAGCCCAGGTCGAGGGGGCGGGCGAAACACCATATATTTT. It encodes CASSPGRGGGRNTIYF.

This chain connects TRBV10-3 to TRBJ2-5, with 9 bases identical to TRBD2. This CDR3 spans 13 amino acids. J lost 2 bases, V lost 8 bases, and 3 bases had no gene match. The V gene's germline CDR1 is ENHRY and CDR2 SYGVKD. The CDR3 is CAIGAGGQETQYF. CDR3 coding DNA: TGTGCCATCGGTGCGGGGGGGCAAGAGACCCAGTACTTC.

The chain employs TRBV5-1 and TRBJ1-3, with TRBD1 matching 7 bases. V lost 4 bases, J lost 4 bases, and 5 bases stayed unmatched. The CDR3 consists of 14 residues. Germline V CDR1 and CDR2: SGHRS, YFSETQ. CDR3 sequence: CASSEGAWGNTIYF. Here the CDR3 DNA reads TGCGCCAGCAGCGAGGGGGCTTGGGGAAACACCATATATTTT. Complete variable domain (other parts from reference TRBV5-1 and TRBJ1-3): KAGVTQTPRYLIKTRGQQVTLSCSPISGHRSVSWYQQTPGQGLQFLFEYFSETQRNKGNFPGRFSGRQFSNSRSEMNVSTLELGDSALYLCASSEGAWGNTIYFGEGSWLTVV.

The J gene is TRBJ2-5, the V gene TRBV7-6; 14 positions agree with TRBD2. Germline-derived CDR1 and CDR2 are SGHVS and FNYEAQ. J gave up 2 bases and V 3 bases, and 14 bases lay outside the gene matches. The CDR3 runs 20 residues. The CDR3 reads CASSFPLYGLAGGLQETQYF. In DNA form, the CDR3 reads TGTGCCAGCAGCTTCCCCCTATACGGACTAGCGGGGGGCCTACAAGAGACCCAGTACTTC.

The gene calls are TRBV7-3 and TRBJ2-1; TRBD2 matches 12 bases. Germline-derived CDR1 and CDR2 are SGHTA and FQGTGA. The J segment lost 10 bases and the V segment lost 5 bases, leaving 9 bases of the junction unmatched. The CDR3 sequence is 15 residues long. The CDR3 bases are TGTGCCAGCAGCCCAACTAGCGGGGGGACTGCAGAGCAGTTCTTC. This encodes CASSPTSGGTAEQFF.

In this sample, this clone turned up a few times. The same CDR3 is also encoded by other DNA sequences in this sample. The V gene is TRBV30, the J gene TRBJ1-2, with 7 bases aligning to TRBD1. Germline CDR1 GTSNPN, CDR2 SVGIG (reference sequence). V shed 2 bases, J shed 0 bases, and the junction held 3 bases outside the gene matches. This CDR3 is built from 14 residues. As DNA, the CDR3 is TGTGCCTGGAGTAGAGGGACAGCTAACTATGGCTACACCTTC. This encodes CAWSRGTANYGYTF.

This clone has only one observation. The rearrangement uses TRBV27 and TRBJ1-1; the match to TRBD1 covers 11 bases. CDR1 is MNHEY, CDR2 SMNVEV, per germline (reference sequence). V lost 5 bases to trimming and J lost 5 bases; unmatched junction nucleotides: 4. CDR3 length: 14 residues. This CDR3 is CASSPGQGATEAFF. The DNA of the CDR3 is TGTGCCAGCAGTCCCGGACAGGGGGCAACTGAAGCTTTCTTT.

The V gene is TRBV29-1, the J gene TRBJ1-1; TRBD1 is a possible D gene (5 bases). The CDR3 spans 14 residues. CDR1 is SQVTM and CDR2 is ANQGSEA in the germline V gene. Trimming cost V 5 bases and J 5 bases, with 18 bases left between them. The CDR3 nucleotides are TGCAGCGTTTTCGCCCAACCAGGGATTACTGAAGCTTTCTTT. Translated, it gives CSVFAQPGITEAFF. Using reference TRBV29-1 and TRBJ1-1 for the parts outside the CDR3, the full variable domain is SAVISQKPSRDICQRGTSLTIQCQVDSQVTMMFWYRQQPGQSLTLIATANQGSEATYESGFVIDKFPISRPNLTFSTLTVSNMSPEDSSIYLCSVFAQPGITEAFFGQGTRLTVV.

This sequence joins TRBV11-2 and TRBJ1-6, with 7 bases fitting TRBD1. V dropped 5 bases and J dropped 9; count of bases not matched to a gene: 10. From germline, CDR1 is SGHAT and CDR2 FQNNGV. The CDR3 contains 15 residues. Here the CDR3 DNA reads TGTGCCAGCAGCCCTATCGACAGGGATTCTTCACCCCTCCACTTT. This sequence encodes CASSPIDRDSSPLHF. The full variable domain, in which reference TRBV11-2 and TRBJ1-6 provide the parts outside the CDR3, is EAGVAQSPRYKIIEKRQSVAFWCNPISGHATLYWYQQILGQGPKLLIQFQNNGVVDDSQLPKDRFSAERLKGVDSTLKIQPAKLEDSAVYLCASSPIDRDSSPLHFGNGTRLTVT.

J is TRBJ1-2 and V is TRBV25-1, with D possibly TRBD1 on 5 matching bases. The germline V gene encodes CDR1 MGHDK and CDR2 SYGVNS. The CDR3 loop spans 13 amino acids. V lost 8 bases and J lost 5, with 15 bases in between. CDR3 amino acids: CASGTLKGYGYTF. The CDR3 coding sequence is TGTGCCAGCGGGACTCTGAAGGGTTATGGCTACACCTTC.